A selection of T cell receptor beta chains follows, all from one sample in a study of T cell responses to AZD1222 COVID-19 vaccine. Method: immunoSEQ multiplex PCR; TCRdb's copy keeps in-frame clones and lacks some. Counted here are about 140,000 clones, more than 90% occurring once; the ten biggest clones make up approximately 4.7%. The sample consisted of peripheral blood, taken on day 0 of AZD1222 vaccination. Receptors were obtained from an adult in good health. Each CDR3 is given with its conserved first and last residue. D genes are given only for firm matches. Size is omitted from some rows. Given values are once, few, many or a class for expanded clones.

v_gene: TRBV5-1; j_gene: TRBJ2-7; abundance: .; d_gene: TRBD2; CDR3aa: CASSPGGALPYEQYF; CDR3nt: TGCGCCAGCAGCCCGGGGGGGGCTTTACCCTACGAGCAGTACTTC
v_gene: TRBV24-1; j_gene: TRBJ2-6; abundance: .; d_gene: .; CDR3aa: CATSDISDSSGANVLTF; CDR3nt: TGTGCCACCAGTGACATTTCGGACAGCTCCGGGGCCAACGTCCTGACTTTC
v_gene: TRBV4-1; j_gene: TRBJ1-2; abundance: .; d_gene: .; CDR3aa: CASSGGVATYGYTF; CDR3nt: TGCGCCAGCAGCGGAGGGGTCGCAACTTATGGCTACACCTTC
v_gene: TRBV7-2; j_gene: TRBJ2-2; abundance: .; d_gene: .; CDR3aa: CASSLYDTGELFF; CDR3nt: TGTGCCAGCAGCTTATACGACACCGGGGAGCTGTTTTTT
v_gene: TRBV5-1; j_gene: TRBJ2-2; abundance: .; d_gene: .; CDR3aa: CASSLQLTGELFF; CDR3nt: TGCGCCAGCAGCTTGCAGCTCACCGGGGAGCTGTTTTTT
v_gene: TRBV5-1; j_gene: TRBJ2-1; abundance: .; d_gene: .; CDR3aa: CASSFRQLQHQFF; CDR3nt: TGCGCCAGCAGCTTCCGACAGCTACAACACCAGTTCTTC
v_gene: TRBV28; j_gene: TRBJ2-1; abundance: .; d_gene: .; CDR3aa: CASSSLRSQDNEQFF; CDR3nt: TGTGCCAGCAGTTCACTCCGATCACAAGACAATGAGCAGTTCTTC
v_gene: TRBV5-6; j_gene: TRBJ1-5; abundance: .; d_gene: TRBD1; CDR3aa: CASSRQGRPQHF; CDR3nt: TGTGCCAGCAGCCGACAGGGTCGGCCCCAGCATTTT
v_gene: TRBV12-3/TRBV12-4; j_gene: TRBJ1-2; abundance: .; d_gene: TRBD1; CDR3aa: CASSDRGRGGYTF; CDR3nt: TGTGCCAGCAGTGACAGGGGGCGCGGGGGCTACACCTTC
v_gene: TRBV5-1; j_gene: TRBJ2-3; abundance: once; d_gene: TRBD2; CDR3aa: CASSRDPGLETDTQYF; CDR3nt: TGCGCCAGCAGCAGAGACCCGGGACTAGAAACAGATACGCAGTATTTT
v_gene: TRBV5-6; j_gene: TRBJ2-1; abundance: few; d_gene: TRBD1; CDR3aa: CASSSYRGVEQFF; CDR3nt: TGTGCCAGCAGCTCATACAGGGGCGTCGAGCAGTTCTTC
v_gene: TRBV11-2; j_gene: TRBJ2-7; abundance: once; d_gene: TRBD2; CDR3aa: CASSLAGGPHYEQYF; CDR3nt: TGTGCCAGCAGCTTAGCGGGAGGGCCACACTACGAGCAGTACTTC
v_gene: TRBV5-1; j_gene: TRBJ1-5; abundance: .; d_gene: .; CDR3aa: CASSLSTGGNQPQHF; CDR3nt: TGCGCCAGCAGTTTGTCCACGGGAGGCAATCAGCCCCAGCATTTT
v_gene: TRBV6-5; j_gene: TRBJ1-4; abundance: .; d_gene: TRBD1; CDR3aa: CASRKQGENEKLFF; CDR3nt: TGTGCCAGCAGGAAACAGGGGGAGAATGAAAAACTGTTTTTT
v_gene: TRBV28; j_gene: TRBJ2-2; abundance: .; d_gene: .; CDR3aa: CASSLLAASNTGELFF; CDR3nt: TGTGCCAGCAGTTTGTTGGCAGCCTCGAACACCGGGGAGCTGTTTTTT
v_gene: TRBV5-4; j_gene: TRBJ2-7; abundance: .; d_gene: .; CDR3aa: CASSNQTGINEQYF; CDR3nt: TGTGCCAGCAGCAATCAAACAGGGATCAACGAGCAGTACTTC
v_gene: TRBV6-1; j_gene: TRBJ2-7; abundance: once; d_gene: .; CDR3aa: CASSEAERPPGQYF; CDR3nt: TGTGCCAGCAGTGAAGCGGAGCGGCCCCCGGGGCAGTACTTC
v_gene: TRBV9; j_gene: TRBJ1-1; abundance: .; d_gene: .; CDR3aa: CASSTRDSEAFF; CDR3nt: TGTGCCAGCAGCACCCGGGACTCTGAAGCTTTCTTT
v_gene: TRBV14; j_gene: TRBJ1-2; abundance: .; d_gene: TRBD1; CDR3aa: CASSQARGHNYGYTF; CDR3nt: TGTGCCAGCAGCCAAGCAAGGGGGCATAACTATGGCTACACCTTC
v_gene: TRBV5-6; j_gene: TRBJ2-2; abundance: .; d_gene: TRBD2; CDR3aa: CASSLVGLAGITGELFF; CDR3nt: TGTGCCAGCAGCTTGGTGGGACTAGCGGGAATAACCGGGGAGCTGTTTTTT
v_gene: TRBV4-1; j_gene: TRBJ2-1; abundance: .; d_gene: .; CDR3aa: CASSQASEQFF; CDR3nt: TGCGCCAGCAGCCAAGCCAGTGAGCAGTTCTTC
v_gene: TRBV28; j_gene: TRBJ1-2; abundance: .; d_gene: .; CDR3aa: CASTFGGIYGYTF; CDR3nt: TGTGCCAGCACTTTCGGGGGAATCTATGGCTACACCTTC
v_gene: TRBV25-1; j_gene: TRBJ2-7; abundance: .; d_gene: TRBD2; CDR3aa: CASSAKWSSGSLYEQYF; CDR3nt: TGTGCCAGCAGTGCGAAGTGGAGTAGCGGGAGTTTATACGAGCAGTACTTC
v_gene: TRBV28; j_gene: TRBJ1-2; abundance: .; d_gene: .; CDR3aa: CASSFGRGLLISGYTF; CDR3nt: TGTGCCAGCAGTTTTGGGCGGGGCTTGTTAATTTCGGGCTACACCTTC
v_gene: TRBV5-1; j_gene: TRBJ2-1; abundance: few; d_gene: .; CDR3aa: CASSLAGHEQFF; CDR3nt: TGCGCCAGCAGCTTGGCAGGCCATGAGCAGTTCTTC
v_gene: TRBV15; j_gene: TRBJ2-1; abundance: .; d_gene: .; CDR3aa: CATSRDLYGGAYNEQFF; CDR3nt: TGTGCCACCAGCAGAGATCTATATGGGGGAGCATACAATGAGCAGTTCTTC
v_gene: TRBV2; j_gene: TRBJ2-3; abundance: .; d_gene: .; CDR3aa: CASLTPRGADTQYF; CDR3nt: TGTGCCAGCCTGACTCCGAGGGGAGCAGATACGCAGTATTTT
v_gene: TRBV3-1/TRBV3-2; j_gene: TRBJ2-7; abundance: once; d_gene: .; CDR3aa: CASSSQPTAVGAWYEQYF; CDR3nt: TGTGCCAGCAGTTCACAGCCAACAGCGGTGGGGGCCTGGTACGAGCAGTACTTC
v_gene: TRBV7-7; j_gene: TRBJ2-2; abundance: .; d_gene: TRBD2; CDR3aa: CASSLASGGAFGELFF; CDR3nt: TGTGCTAGCAGCTTAGCTAGCGGGGGGGCCTTCGGGGAGCTGTTTTTT
v_gene: TRBV3-1/TRBV3-2; j_gene: TRBJ2-2; abundance: .; d_gene: TRBD2; CDR3aa: CASQPSGLNTGELFF; CDR3nt: TGTGCCAGTCAACCTAGCGGGCTTAACACCGGGGAGCTGTTTTTT
v_gene: TRBV28; j_gene: TRBJ1-2; abundance: .; d_gene: .; CDR3aa: CASSSPGLTSYGYTF; CDR3nt: TGTGCCAGCAGCTCACCGGGCCTTACTAGCTATGGCTACACCTTC
v_gene: TRBV6-6; j_gene: TRBJ1-2; abundance: .; d_gene: TRBD1; CDR3aa: CASSPSGQGGRGYTF; CDR3nt: TGTGCCAGCAGTCCATCGGGACAGGGGGGTCGGGGCTACACCTTC
v_gene: TRBV5-5; j_gene: TRBJ2-7; abundance: .; d_gene: TRBD2; CDR3aa: CASSLGVAGASEQYF; CDR3nt: TGTGCCAGCAGCCTGGGGGTAGCGGGAGCTTCCGAGCAGTACTTC
v_gene: TRBV5-4; j_gene: TRBJ2-5; abundance: .; d_gene: .; CDR3aa: CASSLETGVGETQYF; CDR3nt: TGTGCCAGCAGCTTGGAAACGGGAGTGGGTGAGACCCAGTACTTC
v_gene: TRBV28; j_gene: TRBJ1-2; abundance: .; d_gene: .; CDR3aa: CASSEVPGGVRYGYTF; CDR3nt: TGTGCCAGCAGTGAAGTCCCGGGGGGAGTACGCTATGGCTACACCTTC
v_gene: TRBV19; j_gene: TRBJ1-2; abundance: .; d_gene: TRBD1; CDR3aa: CASSIRGAGGADGYTF; CDR3nt: TGTGCCAGTAGTATACGGGGTGCAGGGGGCGCGGATGGCTACACCTTC
v_gene: TRBV27; j_gene: TRBJ2-2; abundance: .; d_gene: TRBD1; CDR3aa: CASRDRANTGELFF; CDR3nt: TGTGCCAGCAGGGACAGGGCGAACACCGGGGAGCTGTTTTTT
v_gene: TRBV4-2; j_gene: TRBJ2-3; abundance: .; d_gene: TRBD2; CDR3aa: CASSQGTSGKNTDTQYF; CDR3nt: TGTGCCAGCAGCCAAGGGACTAGCGGGAAAAACACAGATACGCAGTATTTT
v_gene: TRBV19; j_gene: TRBJ1-2; abundance: .; d_gene: .; CDR3aa: CASRVGPGNYGYTF; CDR3nt: TGTGCCAGTAGGGTAGGGCCAGGGAACTATGGCTACACCTTC
v_gene: TRBV5-1; j_gene: TRBJ2-5; abundance: .; d_gene: TRBD1; CDR3aa: CASSFGDSQETQYF; CDR3nt: TGCGCCAGCAGCTTCGGGGACAGCCAAGAGACCCAGTACTTC
v_gene: TRBV27; j_gene: TRBJ2-7; abundance: .; d_gene: TRBD1; CDR3aa: CASSLVQGATYEQYF; CDR3nt: TGTGCCAGCAGTTTGGTTCAGGGGGCAACCTACGAGCAGTACTTC